This T cell receptor beta chain is from a study of breast tumors, draining lymph nodes, adjacent tissues. Only one count was recorded for this clonotype. Its antigen is not identified. An end of the junction does not agree with germline; a read error may underlie this. The lymph nodes were axillary draining lymph nodes from breast cancer patients. This CDR3 spans 19 amino acids. Germline V gene data show CDR1 as SGHRS and CDR2 as YFSETQ. TCRdb reprocessed the multiplex PCR reads with MiXCR, giving one entry per CDR3 protein. The sample holds more than 250,000 distinct CDR3 sequences, roughly 31% seen once. Study-wide points: That most tumor T cells come from lymph nodes remained unproven. Luminal-like breast cancer showed significantly higher tumor–nontumor repertoire similarity than basal-like.

The receptor was derived from a female donor with breast cancer. Some clones in this sample may be carry-over from other donors' samples. Sequenced sample: axillary lymph node tissue. The V gene is TRBV5-1, the J gene TRBJ2-1, with 9 positions matching TRBD1. For the CDR3, the DNA is TGCGCCAGCGGCTTGGGCGGAGGGTCTGGGACAGGGTTTTCGGGTGAGCAGTTCTTC. Its translation is CASGLGGGSGTGFSGEQFF.